These 12 T cell receptor beta chains originate from one sample sequenced in a study of blood T cell repertoires in COVID-19. Data came from immunoSEQ multiplex PCR; TCRdb stores just in-frame clones and leaves some out. The sample comprises tens of thousands of clones, around 85% of which are singletons, and less than 4.5% rests with the top ten. The sequenced sample was peripheral blood. The receptors were gathered from a man over 45 with active COVID-19.

V usage is TRBV5-1 and J usage is TRBJ1-2, with 8 bases identical to TRBD1. This CDR3 has 15 residues. Germline V gene data show CDR1 as SGHRS and CDR2 as YFSETQ. V shed 4 bases, J shed 0 bases, and the junction held 5 bases outside the gene matches. CDR3 amino acids: CASSRDRGSNYGYTF. The DNA of the CDR3 is TGCGCCAGCAGCCGAGACAGGGGATCTAACTATGGCTACACCTTC.

This chain links TRBV18 with TRBJ1-1, with a weak D call TRBD1 (5 bases). The CDR3 has 16 residues. With 3 bases removed from V and 2 bases from J, the gap between germline ends came to 16 bases. CDR1 and CDR2 (germline): KGHSH, LQKENI. CDR3 bases: TGTGCCAGCTCACCCTCGAGTGCGGGACCCAACACTGAAGCTTTCTTT. It encodes CASSPSSAGPNTEAFF.

The CDR3 region is CASTPKAGGIEQYF. The DNA of the CDR3 is TGTGCCAGCACCCCTAAGGCAGGGGGAATCGAGCAGTACTTC. The gene calls are TRBV7-9 and TRBJ2-7; the match to TRBD1 covers 7 bases. J lost 6 bases, V lost 7 bases, and 12 bases had no gene match. Looked up from germline, CDR1 is SEHNR and CDR2 is FQNEAQ (reference sequence). This CDR3 has 14 amino acids.

This clone showed up just a few times. The chain is built from TRBV4-3 and TRBJ1-2; 10 positions agree with TRBD1. V gave up 2 bases and J gave up 7 bases; unmatched junction bases: 19. Germline values: CDR1 LGHNA, CDR2 YSLEER. The CDR3 has 19 amino acids. The CDR3 protein is CASSQRPPGQGHFFGGYTF. In DNA, the CDR3 is TGCGCCAGCAGCCAACGTCCTCCGGGACAGGGGCATTTTTTTGGTGGCTACACCTTC.

This clone appeared a single time. The chain carries TRBV6-5 and TRBJ2-4; 9 bases agree with TRBD1. The CDR3 is 15 amino acids. The germline CDR1 and CDR2 sequences are MNHEY and SVGAGI. V gave up 7 bases and J gave up 6 bases; unmatched junction bases: 10. The DNA for the CDR3 is TGTGCCAGCACCGAACAGGGGGCGCTGGGAAACATTCAGTACTTC. Translation: CASTEQGALGNIQYF.

This clone occurred once. V usage is TRBV5-1 and J usage is TRBJ2-1; the D gene is possibly TRBD2 (7 bases). This CDR3 spans 15 amino acids. The germline gives CDR1 SGHRS, CDR2 YFSETQ. V dropped 0 bases and J dropped 2 bases, with 9 bases sitting between them. CDR3 sequence (DNA): TGCGCCAGCAGCTTGGGGGGGGGCCCCTACAATGAGCAGTTCTTC. As protein: CASSLGGGPYNEQFF.

This sequence joins TRBV11-2 and TRBJ2-3; D uncertain. CDR3 length: 13 amino acids. Trimming removed 5 bases at V and 4 bases at J, with 10 bases between. CDR1 and CDR2 from the germline V gene are SGHAT and FQNNGV. CDR3 DNA sequence: TGTGCCAGCAGCCCTCGACTTGCAGATACGCAGTATTTT. Translation gives CASSPRLADTQYF. Filled out from reference TRBV11-2 and TRBJ2-3, the complete variable domain reads EAGVAQSPRYKIIEKRQSVAFWCNPISGHATLYWYQQILGQGPKLLIQFQNNGVVDDSQLPKDRFSAERLKGVDSTLKIQPAKLEDSAVYLCASSPRLADTQYFGPGTRLTVL.

Sample share makes this clone medium-sized. Other DNA sequences in the sample encode the same CDR3. The chain recombines TRBV12-3 or TRBV12-4 with TRBJ2-7; no firm D call. The CDR3 covers 12 residues. V was clipped by 1 base and J by 3 bases, with 4 bases between them. The DNA for the CDR3 is TGTGCCAGCAGTTTAGTTCGCTACGAGCAGTACTTC. This codes for CASSLVRYEQYF.

This clone was observed once. V and J are TRBV19 and TRBJ1-1; no reliable D call. CDR3 length: 16 residues. The germline V gene has CDR1 LNHDA and CDR2 SQIVND (reference sequence). The V and J ends lost 1 base and 0 bases respectively, with 12 bases between them. The CDR3 here is CASSIGEGILNTEAFF. CDR3 sequence (DNA): TGTGCCAGTAGTATAGGGGAGGGAATTTTGAACACTGAAGCTTTCTTT.

The CDR3 sequence is CASSNFITDTQYF. The DNA for the CDR3 is TGTGCCAGCAGTAATTTTATTACAGATACGCAGTATTTT. The V call is TRBV27, the J call TRBJ2-3, with D hard to call. Germline V gene data show CDR1 as MNHEY and CDR2 as SMNVEV (reference sequence). V lost 5 bases to trimming and J lost 3 bases, with 9 bases between them. The CDR3 has 13 amino acids.

The rearrangement links TRBV10-3 to TRBJ1-2; D may be TRBD1 (5 bases). V shed 3 bases and J shed 6 bases, with 11 bases lying between them. CDR1 and CDR2 (germline): ENHRY, SYGVKD. The CDR3 covers 13 residues. CDR3 nucleotide sequence: TGTGCCATCAGTGATCAGGGAACTCATGGCTACACCTTC. Its translation is CAISDQGTHGYTF.

The V gene is TRBV19, the J gene TRBJ1-1; D is ambiguous. CDR1 is LNHDA, CDR2 SQIVND, per germline (reference sequence). The V end was cut by 3 bases, the J end by 0 bases, with 8 bases between. This CDR3 is 14 amino acids long. The CDR3 DNA is TGTGCCAGTAGTATTATCAGTTTGAACACTGAAGCTTTCTTT. This sequence encodes CASSIISLNTEAFF.